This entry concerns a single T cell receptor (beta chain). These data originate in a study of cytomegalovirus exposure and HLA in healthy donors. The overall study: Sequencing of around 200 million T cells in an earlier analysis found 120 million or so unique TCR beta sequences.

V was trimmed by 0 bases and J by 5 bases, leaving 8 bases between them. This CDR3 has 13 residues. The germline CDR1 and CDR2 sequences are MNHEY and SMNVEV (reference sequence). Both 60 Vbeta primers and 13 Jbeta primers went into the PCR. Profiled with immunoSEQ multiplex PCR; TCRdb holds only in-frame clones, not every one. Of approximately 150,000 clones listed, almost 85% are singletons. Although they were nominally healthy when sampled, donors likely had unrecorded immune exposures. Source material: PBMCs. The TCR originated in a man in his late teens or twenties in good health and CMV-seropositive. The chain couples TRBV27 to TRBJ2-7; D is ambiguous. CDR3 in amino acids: CASSLSQQNEQYF. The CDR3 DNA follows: TGTGCCAGCAGTTTATCACAGCAGAACGAGCAGTACTTC.